A single sample is the source of the 7 T cell receptor beta chains below, sequenced in a study of T cell responses to AZD1222 COVID-19 vaccine. Sequencing was performed with immunoSEQ multiplex PCR; in TCRdb, only in-frame clones are kept and a portion is missing. Among about 150,000 clones listed, 90% were seen once. The starting material was peripheral blood, obtained 28 days after the second AZD1222 dose. These receptor sequences come from an adult who received the AZD1222 COVID-19 vaccine.

The V and J genes are TRBV2 and TRBJ1-5; D is uncertain. Germline CDR1 and CDR2: SNHLY and FYNNEI. The germline V and J ends were trimmed by 6 bases and 1 base, with 7 bases remaining between them. The CDR3 is 13 residues long. For the CDR3, the DNA is TGTGCCAGCAGAAGGGAAAGCAATCAGCCCCAGCATTTT. Protein sequence: CASRRESNQPQHF. The full variable domain, rest sourced from reference TRBV2 and TRBJ1-5, is EPEVTQTPSHQVTQMGQEVILRCVPISNHLYFYWYRQILGQKVEFLVSFYNNEISEKSEIFDDQFSVERPDGSNFTLKIRSTKLEDSAMYFCASRRESNQPQHFGDGTRLSIL.

V usage is TRBV11-2 and J usage is TRBJ1-4; unclear D gene. The V end was cut by 5 bases, the J end by 0 bases, with 13 bases between. Germline lookup yields CDR1 SGHAT and CDR2 FQNNGV. There are 16 residues in the CDR3. The chain's CDR3 is CASSTSRHPTNEKLFF. The CDR3 coding sequence is TGTGCCAGCAGCACCTCCCGACACCCAACTAATGAAAAACTGTTTTTT. Variable domain in full (rest from reference TRBV11-2 and TRBJ1-4): EAGVAQSPRYKIIEKRQSVAFWCNPISGHATLYWYQQILGQGPKLLIQFQNNGVVDDSQLPKDRFSAERLKGVDSTLKIQPAKLEDSAVYLCASSTSRHPTNEKLFFGSGTQLSVL.

This clone was counted only a few times. Written as DNA, the CDR3 is TGTGCCAGCAGCGGACAGGCGACTAACTATGGCTACACCTTC. Translated, it gives CASSGQATNYGYTF. The gene calls are TRBV5-5 and TRBJ1-2; TRBD1 matches 7 bases. Trimming cost V 4 bases and J 0 bases; bases outside gene matches: 3. CDR1 and CDR2 (germline): SGHKS, YYEKEE (reference sequence). The CDR3 spans 14 residues. Based on the CDR3 plus reference TRBV5-5 and TRBJ1-2, the full variable domain is DAGVTQSPTHLIKTRGQQVTLRCSPISGHKSVSWYQQVLGQGPQFIFQYYEKEERGRGNFPDRFSARQFPNYSSELNVNALLLGDSALYLCASSGQATNYGYTFGSGTRLTVV.

The V call is TRBV15, the J call TRBJ2-7; D might be TRBD2 (5 bases). Germline values: CDR1 LNHNV, CDR2 YYDKDF (reference sequence). This CDR3 has 15 amino acids. V shed 0 bases and J shed 2 bases, with 11 bases lying between them. The CDR3 bases are TGTGCCACCAGCAGAGATCGTTCGGGGACCTACGAGCAGTACTTC. It specifies CATSRDRSGTYEQYF.

The chain employs TRBV28 and TRBJ2-2; D is unclear. Deletions cut 5 bases from V and 2 bases from J, with 9 bases between. The V gene's germline CDR1 is MDHEN and CDR2 SYDVKM. The length of the CDR3 is 14 residues. CDR3 bases: TGTGCCAGCAGTCTTTGGTTAAACACCGGGGAGCTGTTTTTT. Amino acids: CASSLWLNTGELFF.

CDR3 nucleotide sequence: TGTGCCAGCAGCCAAGACGGGTTGCAGCCCCAGCATTTT. Its translation is CASSQDGLQPQHF. V usage is TRBV3-1 (or the pseudogene TRBV3-2) and J usage is TRBJ1-5; D unresolved. V dropped 0 bases and J dropped 7 bases, with 7 bases sitting between them. Germline CDR1 LGHDT, CDR2 YNNKEL (reference sequence). This CDR3 spans 13 amino acids.

This clone was seen a few times. The gene calls are TRBV4-1 and TRBJ2-1, with 7 positions matching TRBD1. V lost 1 base to trimming and J lost 0 bases; unmatched junction nucleotides: 6. The CDR3 is made up of 17 amino acids. The germline CDR1 and CDR2 sequences are MGHRA and YSYEKL. In nucleotides, the CDR3 is TGCGCCAGCAGCCAAGTTGGGACAGAACTCTCCTACAATGAGCAGTTCTTC. Encoded protein: CASSQVGTELSYNEQFF.